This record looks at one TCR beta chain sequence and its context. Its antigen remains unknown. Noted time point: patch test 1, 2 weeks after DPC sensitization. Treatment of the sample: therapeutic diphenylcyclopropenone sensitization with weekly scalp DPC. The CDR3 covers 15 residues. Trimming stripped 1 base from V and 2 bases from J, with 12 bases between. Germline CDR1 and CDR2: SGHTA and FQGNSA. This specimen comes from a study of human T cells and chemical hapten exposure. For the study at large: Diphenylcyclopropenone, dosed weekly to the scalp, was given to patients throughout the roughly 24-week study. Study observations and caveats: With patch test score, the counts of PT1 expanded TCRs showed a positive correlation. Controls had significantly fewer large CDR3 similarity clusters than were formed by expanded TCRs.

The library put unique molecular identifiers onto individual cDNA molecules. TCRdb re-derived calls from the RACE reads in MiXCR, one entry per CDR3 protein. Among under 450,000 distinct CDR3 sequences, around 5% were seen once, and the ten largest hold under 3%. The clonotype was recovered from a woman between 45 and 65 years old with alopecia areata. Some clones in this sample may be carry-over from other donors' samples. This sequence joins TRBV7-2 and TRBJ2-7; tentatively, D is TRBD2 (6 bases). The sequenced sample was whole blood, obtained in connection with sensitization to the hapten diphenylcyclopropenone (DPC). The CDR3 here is CASSLDGGTAYEQYF. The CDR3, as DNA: TGTGCCAGCAGCTTAGATGGCGGGACCGCCTACGAGCAGTACTTC.